The rows below give T cell receptor beta chains drawn from one sample of a study of blood T cells in healthy people across ages. MiXCR, applied by TCRdb to the 5' RACE reads, yields one record per CDR3 protein. The table shows around 1.5 million distinct CDR3 sequences, with 42% occurring only once. The specimen was blood. All receptors come from a woman aged 18-35 years in good health. The CDR3 runs from the conserved cysteine through the conserved F or W. Fields, in order: J gene, clone size, V gene, D gene, CDR3 DNA, CDR3 protein. D genes are given only for firm matches. Rows give clone size only sometimes, using once, few, many, or a class for an expanded clone.

TRBJ1-3	.	TRBV6-6	.	TGTGCCAGCAGGCCCGGGACGGTCTCTGGAAACACCATATATTTT	CASRPGTVSGNTIYF
TRBJ1-5	.	TRBV11-2	.	TGTGCCAGCAGCTTACACAGGTCATCGTTACAGCATTTT	CASSLHRSSLQHF
TRBJ2-7	.	TRBV30	TRBD2	TGTGCCTGGAGTGTGAAACAACCGGGGGGCTACGAGCAGTACTTC	CAWSVKQPGGYEQYF
TRBJ2-5	.	TRBV6-5	TRBD2	TGTGCCAGCAGTTACTCGATAGCGGGGGCCGGGGAGACCCAGTACTTC	CASSYSIAGAGETQYF
TRBJ1-1	.	TRBV6-6	.	TGTGCCAGCAGTTACTCGATGGGAAGCACTGAAGCTTTCTTT	CASSYSMGSTEAFF
TRBJ2-3	.	TRBV6-5	TRBD2	TGTGCCAGCAGCTCCAAGACTAGCGGCAGAGATACGCAGTATTTT	CASSSKTSGRDTQYF
TRBJ2-7	.	TRBV20-1	TRBD1	TGCAGTGCTGAGGGACAGGGGATTTCCTACGAGCAGTACTTC	CSAEGQGISYEQYF
TRBJ2-3	.	TRBV28	.	TGTGCCAGCAGTTTGGAAGGGCAGGCATACACAGATACGCAGTATTTT	CASSLEGQAYTDTQYF
TRBJ2-7	few	TRBV7-8	.	TGTGCCAGCAGCTTAAAACAGGCTAGCACCTACGAGCAGTACTTC	CASSLKQASTYEQYF
TRBJ2-3	.	TRBV12-3/TRBV12-4	TRBD2	TGTGCCAGCAGTGCCCGGGGGGAAGATACGCAGTATTTT	CASSARGEDTQYF
TRBJ2-3	.	TRBV24-1	TRBD1	TGTGCCACCAGTGATTTGGGGCAGGGGGCGCGCAAAGATACGCAGTATTTT	CATSDLGQGARKDTQYF
TRBJ2-7	few	TRBV7-2	TRBD2	TGTGCCAGCAGCCCCGGAGGGCTAGCGGAGCTCCTCTACGAGCAGTACTTC	CASSPGGLAELLYEQYF
TRBJ2-1	.	TRBV6-5	TRBD2	TGTGCCAGCAGTTACCTGTCTAGCGGGAGAATGGGTTCCTACAATGAGCAGTTCTTC	CASSYLSSGRMGSYNEQFF
TRBJ1-3	.	TRBV29-1	.	TGCAGCGTTCAAGAGGCCGGAAACACCATATATTTT	CSVQEAGNTIYF
TRBJ2-7	.	TRBV20-1	.	TGCAGTGCTAGAGGGAGGTTAGGTAGCGGTGAGCAGTACTTC	CSARGRLGSGEQYF
TRBJ1-2	.	TRBV25-1	TRBD1	TGTGCCAGCAGTGATCGGGACAGGGATACCGGCTACACCTTC	CASSDRDRDTGYTF
TRBJ2-7	.	TRBV20-1	TRBD2	TGCAGTGCTAGAGATTCACTAGCGGCGAGCTCCTACAATGAGCAGTACTTC	CSARDSLAASSYNEQYF
TRBJ2-7	.	TRBV4-2	.	TGTGCCAGCAGCCAAGCAGCGGCGGATACCTACGAGCAGTACTTC	CASSQAAADTYEQYF
TRBJ1-5	.	TRBV20-1	.	TGCAGTGCTAGAGTGGGGAGGGAGGGGATGAGTCAGCCCCAGCATTTT	CSARVGREGMSQPQHF
TRBJ1-3	.	TRBV6-6	.	TGTGCCAGCAGTTGGCGGGGGTATAGCTCTGGAAACACCATATATTTT	CASSWRGYSSGNTIYF
TRBJ2-3	few	TRBV12-3/TRBV12-4	TRBD2	TGTGCCAGCGAGACTAGCGGCATACCAGATACGCAGTATTTT	CASETSGIPDTQYF
TRBJ2-7	.	TRBV12-5	.	TGTGCTAGTGGTTGGGGGAGACCGGCCAGATACAATGAGCAGTACTTC	CASGWGRPARYNEQYF
TRBJ1-1	few	TRBV4-2	.	TGTGCCAGCAGCCAATCCTTGCTCGGGGTTGGGAACACTGAAGCTTTCTTT	CASSQSLLGVGNTEAFF
TRBJ1-5	.	TRBV18	TRBD1	TGTGCCAGCGCACAGGGGAGGGATCAGCCCCAGCATTTT	CASAQGRDQPQHF
TRBJ1-1	.	TRBV7-8	.	TGTGCCAGCAGGTCCGGGACACTCATGAACACTGAAGCTTTCTTT	CASRSGTLMNTEAFF